Following are 20 T cell receptor beta chains from one sample sequenced in a study of regulatory T cells in long-lasting Graves disease. Time point given: newly diagnosed GD, antithyroid drugs for less than 3 months. RNA from PBMCs was the source of the TCR library. HTBI primers from iRepertoire and Arm-PCR of CDR3 regions yielded the TCR beta libraries. Each CDR3 protein gets one entry after TCRdb re-called the multiplex PCR reads with MiXCR. The top ten hold approximately 18% of the sample, which has over 500,000 distinct CDR3 sequences, around 17% seen once. These data are also associated with another study on T cells in Graves' hyperthyroidism and ophthalmopathy.

Sequencing was performed on peripheral blood mononuclear cells (PBMCs), taken at new diagnosis, from a patient treated with antithyroid drugs. The receptors here all came from a woman aged 25 to 39 with Graves disease.

This clonotype was picked up a small number of times. The chain recombines TRBV27 with TRBJ2-7; 8 bases map to TRBD1. The CDR3 runs 13 residues. Looked up from germline, CDR1 is MNHEY and CDR2 is SMNVEV (reference sequence). V was clipped by 6 bases and J by 3 bases; unmatched bases: 4. The CDR3 DNA sequence: TGTGCCAGCAGGGGACAGGTGAACTACGAGCAGTACTTC. Translating gives CASRGQVNYEQYF.

The chain employs TRBV20-1 and TRBJ1-5; no reliable D call. The CDR3 runs 14 residues. With 5 bases removed from V and 0 bases from J, the gap between germline ends came to 11 bases. CDR1 DFQATT and CDR2 SNEGSKA come from the germline V gene (reference sequence). Here the CDR3 DNA reads TGCAGTGCTGGGCCGGGGTATAGCAATCAGCCCCAGCATTTT. Amino acids: CSAGPGYSNQPQHF.

This clonotype was seen repeatedly, ten times or more. The chain couples TRBV7-2 to TRBJ2-5, with D possibly being TRBD1 (5 bases). CDR1 SGHTA and CDR2 FQGNSA come from the germline V gene. CDR3 size: 12 residues. V was cut by 2 bases and J by 8 bases, with 9 bases left in between. CDR3 nucleotides: TGTGCCAGCAGCTTACCGGACATCACCCAGTACTTC. This codes for CASSLPDITQYF. Full variable domain (missing parts from reference TRBV7-2 and TRBJ2-5): GAGVSQSPSNKVTEKGKDVELRCDPISGHTALYWYRQSLGQGLEFLIYFQGNSAPDKSGLPSDRFSAERTGGSVSTLTIQRTQQEDSAVYLCASSLPDITQYFGPGTRLLVL.

The chain joins TRBV5-1 to TRBJ2-7; 11 bases are a match to TRBD1. The CDR3 loop spans 19 amino acids. Germline CDR1 and CDR2: SGHRS and YFSETQ. V shed 0 bases and J 6 bases; nucleotides not matched to a gene: 17. The CDR3 loop reads CASSLGTGGLAGQGPEQYF. The CDR3 DNA reads TGCGCCAGCAGCTTGGGGACAGGGGGCCTAGCGGGCCAAGGGCCCGAGCAGTACTTC.

J is TRBJ2-7 and V is TRBV6-1; the D gene is possibly TRBD2 (5 bases). Trimming pared 5 bases from V and 2 bases from J, leaving 13 bases between. CDR3 size: 14 residues. Germline V gene sequence: CDR1 MNHNS, CDR2 SASEGT. CDR3 loop: CASSPPAGPYEQYF. CDR3 in DNA: TGTGCCAGCAGTCCCCCTGCGGGTCCCTACGAGCAGTACTTC.

This chain links TRBV19 with TRBJ2-7; D is undetermined. The V gene's germline CDR1 is LNHDA and CDR2 SQIVND (reference sequence). The CDR3 has 10 amino acids. Trimming took off 4 bases at V and 7 bases at J, with 5 bases between the two ends. The CDR3 region is CASSKREQYF. The CDR3 DNA reads TGTGCCAGTAGTAAGAGGGAGCAGTACTTC.

This clonotype was detected only a few times. V and J are TRBV30 and TRBJ2-7, with D maybe TRBD1 (6 bases). With 2 bases removed from V and 5 bases from J, the gap between germline ends came to 10 bases. CDR1 is GTSNPN, CDR2 SVGIG, per germline (reference sequence). This CDR3 is built from 12 residues. The CDR3: CAWSSRQDEQYF. The CDR3 nucleotides are TGTGCCTGGAGTAGCAGACAGGACGAGCAGTACTTC.

V gene TRBV19 combines with J gene TRBJ2-7, with 9 bases matching TRBD1. Germline CDR1 reads LNHDA; CDR2 reads SQIVND (reference sequence). This CDR3 has 15 residues. V shed 3 bases, J shed 3 bases, and the junction held 6 bases outside the gene matches. CDR3 sequence: CASSIKGTGYYEQYF. The CDR3 bases are TGTGCCAGTAGTATCAAAGGGACAGGGTACTACGAGCAGTACTTC.

This rearrangement joins TRBV7-3 to TRBJ1-4; no clear D gene. CDR1 is SGHTA and CDR2 is FQGTGA in the germline V gene. The V end lost 5 bases, the J end lost 7 bases, and 17 bases lay between the germline ends. The CDR3 contains 15 residues. This CDR3 reads CASSLSWGSGEKLFF. Here the CDR3 DNA reads TGTGCCAGCAGCCTGTCCTGGGGAAGTGGTGAAAAACTGTTTTTT.

This sequence joins TRBV2 and TRBJ1-5; D not certain. V lost 4 bases and J lost 0, with 22 bases in between. This CDR3 region has 19 residues. Germline values: CDR1 SNHLY, CDR2 FYNNEI. The CDR3 reads CASSVMAGPKGNSNQPQHF. CDR3 in DNA: TGTGCCAGCAGTGTGATGGCCGGTCCTAAGGGTAATAGCAATCAGCCCCAGCATTTT.

The chain combines TRBV6-1 with TRBJ2-2; tentatively, D is TRBD2 (6 bases). Germline-derived CDR1 and CDR2 are MNHNS and SASEGT. The CDR3 is 14 amino acids. V lost 8 bases, J lost 1 base, and 11 bases lay in between. The CDR3 sequence is CASPRDLNTGELFF. The DNA of the CDR3 is TGTGCCAGCCCCCGGGACTTGAACACCGGGGAGCTGTTTTTT.

This clonotype was observed at least ten times. This chain joins TRBV12-3 or TRBV12-4 and TRBJ2-1; D call uncertain. CDR3 size: 12 residues. The ends were cut back, 8 bases at V and 0 bases at J, with 5 bases in the middle. The CDR3 reads CASLSSYNEQFF. The CDR3 nucleotides read TGTGCCAGCTTGAGCTCCTACAATGAGCAGTTCTTC.

The V call is TRBV10-1, the J call TRBJ2-1; a possible D gene is TRBD2 (5 bases). The germline V gene has CDR1 WNHNN and CDR2 SYGVQD (reference sequence). This CDR3 comprises 13 residues. Trimming removed 6 bases from V and 7 bases from J, with 13 bases in between. As DNA, the CDR3 is TGCGCCAGCAGCTTAGCGAAAAGGAATGAGCAGTTCTTC. Translation gives CASSLAKRNEQFF.

This clonotype was seen repeatedly, ten times or more. The rearrangement links TRBV7-3 to TRBJ2-7; 7 bases are a match to TRBD1. Germline CDR1 SGHTA, CDR2 FQGTGA. Unmatched junction bases numbered 11, after V lost 5 bases and J lost 4 bases. The CDR3 consists of 15 residues. In DNA, the CDR3 is TGTGCCAGCAGCCCGCGAAACAGGGGCACTTACGAGCAGTACTTC. Its protein is CASSPRNRGTYEQYF. The variable domain in full, completed from reference TRBV7-3 and TRBJ2-7, reads GAGVSQTPSNKVTEKGKYVELRCDPISGHTALYWYRQSLGQGPEFLIYFQGTGAADDSGLPNDRFFAVRPEGSVSTLKIQRTERGDSAVYLCASSPRNRGTYEQYFGPGTRLTVT.

This clonotype was found many times. The chain recombines TRBV28 with TRBJ2-7, with 7 nucleotides matching TRBD1. The CDR3 consists of 14 residues. Germline V gene lookup returns CDR1 MDHEN and CDR2 SYDVKM. V lost 6 bases and J lost 4; bases outside the gene matches: 9. The CDR3 loop reads CASRKQGLVYEQYF. Here the CDR3 DNA reads TGTGCCAGCAGGAAACAGGGGTTAGTTTACGAGCAGTACTTC.

This sequence joins TRBV9 and TRBJ1-6, with 7 bases identical to TRBD1. The V and J ends lost 4 bases and 7 bases, in that order; junction bases with no gene match: 8. Looked up from germline, CDR1 is SGDLS and CDR2 is YYNGEE. CDR3 length: 15 residues. The CDR3 DNA reads TGTGCCAGCAGCCTCGGACAGGAGAAGAATTCACCCCTCCACTTT. It translates to CASSLGQEKNSPLHF.

The table lists this clonotype with many counts. The gene calls are TRBV10-3 and TRBJ2-7; 8 nucleotides align to TRBD1. This CDR3 contains 13 residues. Germline trimming cut 4 bases from V and 2 bases from J; bases unmatched to any gene: 1. Per germline, CDR1 ENHRY and CDR2 SYGVKD. The DNA for the CDR3 is TGTGCCATCAGTGCGGGACAGGCCTACGAGCAGTACTTC. It encodes CAISAGQAYEQYF.

V usage is TRBV7-9 and J usage is TRBJ1-5, with a tentative D call TRBD1 (6 bases). CDR3 length: 12 residues. Germline CDR1 and CDR2: SEHNR and FQNEAQ (reference sequence). Trimming pared 1 base from V and 16 bases from J, leaving 14 bases between. The CDR3 nucleotides read TGTGCCAGCAGCTTAGGCCAGGGGACGTATCATTTT. Translating it yields CASSLGQGTYHF. The variable domain in full, with the rest retrieved from reference TRBV7-9 and TRBJ1-5, is DTGVSQNPRHKITKRGQNVTFRCDPISEHNRLYWYRQTLGQGPEFLTYFQNEAQLEKSRLLSDRFSAERPKGSFSTLEIQRTEQGDSAMYLCASSLGQGTYHFGDGTRLSIL.

This clonotype showed up many times. The genes are TRBV10-3 and TRBJ2-3; D may be TRBD1 (6 bases). The CDR3 is 17 amino acids. V was shortened by 4 bases and J by 2 bases, with 19 bases between the two germline ends. Germline V CDR1 and CDR2: ENHRY, SYGVKD. The chain's CDR3 is CAISVAAGEWFTDTQYF. For the CDR3, the DNA is TGTGCCATCAGTGTAGCCGCAGGGGAATGGTTCACAGATACGCAGTATTTT.

There are many counts of this clonotype. The chain combines TRBV6-1 with TRBJ1-1, with 7 positions matching TRBD1. The junction had 10 bases not matched to a gene; V was cut back by 7 bases and J by 5 bases. Germline V CDR1 and CDR2: MNHNS, SASEGT. The CDR3 is 14 amino acids. CDR3 nucleotide sequence: TGTGCCAGCACTAGCGGCAGGGGGGGGACTGAAGCTTTCTTT. This sequence encodes CASTSGRGGTEAFF.